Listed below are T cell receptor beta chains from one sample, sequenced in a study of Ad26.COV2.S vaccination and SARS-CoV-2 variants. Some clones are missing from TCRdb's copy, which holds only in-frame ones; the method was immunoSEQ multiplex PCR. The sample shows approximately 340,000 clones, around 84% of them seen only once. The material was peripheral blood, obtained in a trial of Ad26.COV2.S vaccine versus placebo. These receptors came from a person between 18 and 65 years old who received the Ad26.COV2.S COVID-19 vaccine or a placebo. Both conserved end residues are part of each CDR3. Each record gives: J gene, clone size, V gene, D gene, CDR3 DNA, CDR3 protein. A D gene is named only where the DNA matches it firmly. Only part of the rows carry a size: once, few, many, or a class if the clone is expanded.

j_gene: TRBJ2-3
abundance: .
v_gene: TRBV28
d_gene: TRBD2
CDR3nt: TGTGCCAAACCCTCGACTAGCGGGGACACAGATACGCAGTATTTT
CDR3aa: CAKPSTSGDTDTQYF

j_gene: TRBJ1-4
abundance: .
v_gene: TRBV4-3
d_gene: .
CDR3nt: TGCGCCAGCAGCCAAGATAGGAGCTCTGAAAAACTGTTTTTT
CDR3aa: CASSQDRSSEKLFF

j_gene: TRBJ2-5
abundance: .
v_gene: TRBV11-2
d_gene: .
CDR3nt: TGTGCCAGCACCCCAGGGGGAGGGGAGACCCAGTACTTC
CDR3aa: CASTPGGGETQYF

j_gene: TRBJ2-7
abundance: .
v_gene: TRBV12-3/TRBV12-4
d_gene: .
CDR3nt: TGTGCCAGCAGTTTTTGGGGTTACGAGCAGTACTTC
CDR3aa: CASSFWGYEQYF

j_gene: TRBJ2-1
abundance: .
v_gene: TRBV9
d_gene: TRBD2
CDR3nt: TGTGCCAGCAGCGGATTAGCGGGGGTATACAATGAGCAGTTCTTC
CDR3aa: CASSGLAGVYNEQFF

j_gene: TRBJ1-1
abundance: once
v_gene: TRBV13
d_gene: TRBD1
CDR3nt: TGTGCCAGCAGCAGGGGGCGCCCGAATATGAACACTGAAGCTTTCTTT
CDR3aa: CASSRGRPNMNTEAFF

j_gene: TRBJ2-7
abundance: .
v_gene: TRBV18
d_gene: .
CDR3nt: TGTGCCAGCTCACCAGGAGCGGGCGCCTACGAGCAGTACTTC
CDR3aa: CASSPGAGAYEQYF

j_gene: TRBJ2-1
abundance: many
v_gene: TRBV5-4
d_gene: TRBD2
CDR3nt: TGTGCCAGCAGCTTGGATTGGACTAGTGGCTACAATGAGCAGTTCTTC
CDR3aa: CASSLDWTSGYNEQFF

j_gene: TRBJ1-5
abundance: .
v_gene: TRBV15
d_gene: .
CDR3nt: TGTGCCACCAGCAGCCCCAGGGGCGTGGATCGGTGGAGCAATCAGCCCCAGCATTTT
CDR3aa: CATSSPRGVDRWSNQPQHF

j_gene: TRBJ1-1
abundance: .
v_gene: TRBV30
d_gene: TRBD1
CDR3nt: TGTGCCTGGAGTGAAGACAGGGGCCCAGAAGCTTTCTTT
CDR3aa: CAWSEDRGPEAFF

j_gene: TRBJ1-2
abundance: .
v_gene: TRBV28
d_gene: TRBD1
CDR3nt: TGTGCCAGCAGTCCGACAGGGAACCCCCTTTCTTATGGCTACACCTTC
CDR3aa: CASSPTGNPLSYGYTF

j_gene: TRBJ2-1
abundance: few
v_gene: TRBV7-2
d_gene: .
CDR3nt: TGTGCCAGCAGCTTAACGGCCATAGCGACGGATGAGCAGTTCTTC
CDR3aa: CASSLTAIATDEQFF

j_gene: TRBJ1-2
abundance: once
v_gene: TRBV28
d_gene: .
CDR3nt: TGTGCCAGCAGTGGAGGAACTAACTATGGCTACACCTTC
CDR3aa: CASSGGTNYGYTF

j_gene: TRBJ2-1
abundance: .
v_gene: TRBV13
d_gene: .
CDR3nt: TGTGCCAGCAGCTCTTCGGGGGACTCCTACTACAATGAGCAGTTCTTC
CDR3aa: CASSSSGDSYYNEQFF

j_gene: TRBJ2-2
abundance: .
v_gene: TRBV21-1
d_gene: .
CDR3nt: TGTGCCAGCAGCAAAGCCCACCCTTGGGACGATTTAAACACCGGGGAGCTGTTTTTT
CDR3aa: CASSKAHPWDDLNTGELFF

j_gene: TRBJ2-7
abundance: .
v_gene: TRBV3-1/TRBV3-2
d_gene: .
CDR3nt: TGTGCCAGCAGCCAGGGACTGGACTCCTACGAGCAGTACTTC
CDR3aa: CASSQGLDSYEQYF

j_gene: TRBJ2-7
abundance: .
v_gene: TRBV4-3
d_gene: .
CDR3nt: TGCGCCAGCAGCCAAGATCAAGGCGGGTACTCCTACGAGCAGTACTTC
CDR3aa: CASSQDQGGYSYEQYF

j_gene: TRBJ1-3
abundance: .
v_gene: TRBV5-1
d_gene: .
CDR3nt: TGCGCCAGCACAGCAGGAGGTGACTCTGGAAACACCATATATTTT
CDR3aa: CASTAGGDSGNTIYF

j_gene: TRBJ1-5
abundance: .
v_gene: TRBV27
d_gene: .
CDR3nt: TGTGCCACGAGCGGGCTAGGGCAGCCCCAGCATTTT
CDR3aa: CATSGLGQPQHF

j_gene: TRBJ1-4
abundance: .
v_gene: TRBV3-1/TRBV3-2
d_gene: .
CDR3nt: TGTGCCAGCAGCCCGGACAGTGCTAATGAAAAACTGTTTTTT
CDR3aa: CASSPDSANEKLFF

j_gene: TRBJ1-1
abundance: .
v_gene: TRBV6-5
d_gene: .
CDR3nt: TGTGCCAGCAGTTACTCGAATGTGGGGAACACTGAAGCTTTCTTT
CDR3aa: CASSYSNVGNTEAFF

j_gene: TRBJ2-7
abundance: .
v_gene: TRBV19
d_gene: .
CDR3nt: TGTGCCAGTAGTATAGAGTGGTCCTACGAGCAGTACTTC
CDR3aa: CASSIEWSYEQYF

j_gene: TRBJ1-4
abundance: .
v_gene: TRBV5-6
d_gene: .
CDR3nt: TGTGCCAGCAGCCCGGGAGGGGTTAATGAAAAACTGTTTTTT
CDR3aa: CASSPGGVNEKLFF

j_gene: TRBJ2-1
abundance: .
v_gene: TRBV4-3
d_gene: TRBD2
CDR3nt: TGCGCCAGCAGCCAGGATTTAGCGGGGGGGGAGTACAATGAGCAGTTCTTC
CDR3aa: CASSQDLAGGEYNEQFF

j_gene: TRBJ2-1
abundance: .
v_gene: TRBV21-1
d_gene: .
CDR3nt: TGTGCCAGCAGCACTGAGACAATGGGTGAGCAGTTCTTC
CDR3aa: CASSTETMGEQFF

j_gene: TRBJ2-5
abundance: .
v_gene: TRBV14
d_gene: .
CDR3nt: TGTGCCAGCAGCCAAGGAAGAGCCTTTCAAGAGACCCAGTACTTC
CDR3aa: CASSQGRAFQETQYF

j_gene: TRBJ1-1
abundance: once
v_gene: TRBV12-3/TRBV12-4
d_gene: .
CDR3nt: TGTGCCAGCAGGGGGACAACGAACACTGAAGCTTTCTTT
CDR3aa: CASRGTTNTEAFF

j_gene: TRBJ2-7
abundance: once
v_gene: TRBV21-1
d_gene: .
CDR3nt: TGTGCCAGCAGCAAAGGCTGCGCTAGCGGGAAGTTCCCCTACGAGCAGTACTTC
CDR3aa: CASSKGCASGKFPYEQYF

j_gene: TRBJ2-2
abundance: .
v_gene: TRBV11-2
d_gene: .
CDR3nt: TGTGCCAGCAGCCTGTCAGGGTGGGCCGGGGAGCTGTTTTTT
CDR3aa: CASSLSGWAGELFF

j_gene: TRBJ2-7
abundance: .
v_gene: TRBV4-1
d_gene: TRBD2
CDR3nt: TGCGCCAGCAGCCAAGTTAGCGGGAGAGTAGCCCACGAGCAGTACTTC
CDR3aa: CASSQVSGRVAHEQYF

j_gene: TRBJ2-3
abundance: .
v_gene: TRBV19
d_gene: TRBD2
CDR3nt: TGTGCCAGTAGTTCTCGACTAGCGGGACCTAGCACAGATACGCAGTATTTT
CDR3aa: CASSSRLAGPSTDTQYF

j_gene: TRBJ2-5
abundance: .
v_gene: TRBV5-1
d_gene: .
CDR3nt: TGCGCCAGCCCTACCCCGAGGACAGCCGCCTTAGAGACCCAGTACTTC
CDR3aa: CASPTPRTAALETQYF

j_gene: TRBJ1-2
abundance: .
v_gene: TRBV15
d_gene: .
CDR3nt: TGTGCCACCAGCAGAGAGGAAGTAAACTATGGCTACACCTTC
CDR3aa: CATSREEVNYGYTF